Below, 4 T cell receptor beta chains from the same sample are listed, as sequenced in a study of cytomegalovirus exposure and HLA in healthy donors. PCR was performed using 60 Vbeta and 13 Jbeta primers. Clones were read by immunoSEQ multiplex PCR, and TCRdb kept only the in-frame ones, dropping some. This repertoire shows fewer than 200,000 clones, roughly 80% found once; its top ten account for 0.7% to 0.95%. The specimen sequenced was PBMCs. These receptors all come from a woman aged 18-29 years in good health and CMV-seronegative.

The gene calls are TRBV9 and TRBJ2-1; 10 bases map to TRBD2. Trimming cost V 1 base and J 8 bases; bases outside gene matches: 9. Germline-derived CDR1 and CDR2 are SGDLS and YYNGEE. The CDR3 length is 16 residues. DNA of the CDR3: TGTGCCAGCAGCGTAACCACTAGCGGGATTGTAGATGAGCAGTTCTTC. This sequence encodes CASSVTTSGIVDEQFF.

This rearrangement joins TRBV7-6 to TRBJ2-7; the match to TRBD2 covers 9 bases. The V gene end was trimmed by 5 bases and the J gene end by 4 bases; junction bases not matched to a gene: 12. There are 16 residues in the CDR3. Germline V CDR1 and CDR2: SGHVS, FNYEAQ. The CDR3 loop is CASSPGVAGELYEQYF. For the CDR3, the DNA is TGTGCCAGCAGCCCTGGGGTAGCGGGGGAATTATACGAGCAGTACTTC.

The genes are TRBV7-6 and TRBJ2-1; 11 nucleotides agree with TRBD2. V lost 3 bases to trimming and J lost 3 bases; unmatched junction nucleotides: 4. The CDR3 covers 16 residues. The germline CDR1 and CDR2 sequences are SGHVS and FNYEAQ. In nucleotides, the CDR3 is TGTGCCAGCAGCTTGAAACTAGCGGGAGACTACAATGAGCAGTTCTTC. Amino acids: CASSLKLAGDYNEQFF.

V and J are TRBV5-1 and TRBJ2-2; 10 positions match TRBD2. The V and J ends lost 2 bases and 6 bases, in that order; junction bases with no gene match: 7. This CDR3 region has 16 residues. Germline CDR1 reads SGHRS; CDR2 reads YFSETQ. The CDR3: CASSLDPGLASGELFF. The CDR3 DNA sequence: TGCGCCAGCAGCTTAGACCCGGGACTAGCGTCCGGGGAGCTGTTTTTT. Supplemented by reference TRBV5-1 and TRBJ2-2, the full variable domain reads KAGVTQTPRYLIKTRGQQVTLSCSPISGHRSVSWYQQTPGQGLQFLFEYFSETQRNKGNFPGRFSGRQFSNSRSEMNVSTLELGDSALYLCASSLDPGLASGELFFGEGSRLTVL.